One sample yielded the 13 T cell receptor beta chains listed below, sequenced in a study of control samples from healthy donors and cancer patients. Clones were read by immunoSEQ multiplex PCR, and TCRdb kept only the in-frame ones, dropping some. This sample has roughly 32,000 clones, with approximately 86% found just once. The material sequenced was PBMCs. These receptors were collected from a woman aged 40 to 50 with lung cancer.

The rearrangement uses TRBV12-3 or TRBV12-4 and TRBJ1-5, with D unresolved. V was shortened by 3 bases and J by 9 bases, with 9 bases between the two germline ends. This CDR3 comprises 12 residues. This CDR3 is CASSLGSGPQHF. The CDR3 DNA reads as TGTGCCAGCAGTTTGGGGTCCGGGCCCCAGCATTTT.

The chain recombines TRBV7-9 with TRBJ2-7; the D is unclear. The CDR3 sequence is 12 residues long. The V end lost 5 bases, the J end lost 6 bases, and 11 bases lay between the germline ends. The germline gives CDR1 SEHNR, CDR2 FQNEAQ (reference sequence). CDR3 residues: CASSPGPLEQYF. The CDR3 DNA follows: TGTGCCAGCAGCCCCGGGCCCCTCGAGCAGTACTTC. The complete variable domain, with remaining parts taken from reference TRBV7-9 and TRBJ2-7, reads DTGVSQNPRHKITKRGQNVTFRCDPISEHNRLYWYRQTLGQGPEFLTYFQNEAQLEKSRLLSDRFSAERPKGSFSTLEIQRTEQGDSAMYLCASSPGPLEQYFGPGTRLTVT.

This sequence joins TRBV4-1 and TRBJ1-1, with a possible D match to TRBD1 (5 bases). V was cut by 4 bases and J by 9 bases, with 18 bases left in between. The V gene's germline CDR1 is MGHRA and CDR2 YSYEKL. The CDR3 sequence is 14 residues long. Here the CDR3 reads CASSLRGGSAQAFF. The CDR3 DNA follows: TGCGCCAGCAGCCTCCGGGGGGGATCTGCTCAAGCTTTCTTT.

The chain combines TRBV19 with TRBJ2-5, with 10 bases that match TRBD2. The V gene's germline CDR1 is LNHDA and CDR2 SQIVND (reference sequence). The CDR3 extends over 16 amino acids. With V trimmed by 5 bases and J by 1 base, 7 bases remained unmatched. The CDR3 is CASSLTSSGGQETQYF. In DNA, the CDR3 is TGTGCCAGTAGTCTAACTTCTAGCGGGGGCCAAGAGACCCAGTACTTC.

The chain recombines TRBV29-1 with TRBJ1-2; tentative D call: TRBD1 (5 bases). Germline V CDR1 and CDR2: SQVTM, ANQGSEA. V was cut by 3 bases and J by 4 bases, with 12 bases left in between. The CDR3 contains 13 residues. CDR3 amino acids: CSVEGTESYGYTF. The CDR3 coding sequence is TGCAGCGTTGAGGGGACGGAGTCCTATGGCTACACCTTC.

V usage is TRBV6-6 and J usage is TRBJ1-6; TRBD1 matches at 8 bases. V was clipped by 5 bases and J by 10 bases; unmatched bases: 7. Germline V CDR1 and CDR2: MNHNY, SVGAGI (reference sequence). The CDR3 contains 14 residues. CDR3 nucleotides: TGTGCCAGCAGTGTGGACAGGGAGGCCTCACCCCTCCACTTT. Encoded protein: CASSVDREASPLHF.

This clone was counted once. The rearrangement joins TRBV5-1 to TRBJ1-1; D perhaps matches TRBD1 (5 bases). CDR1 is SGHRS, CDR2 YFSETQ, per germline. This CDR3 spans 15 amino acids. V shed 3 bases and J shed 3 bases, with 15 bases lying between them. The CDR3 protein is CASSSPGGGYTEAFF. The CDR3, as DNA: TGCGCCAGCAGCTCCCCTGGGGGGGGATACACTGAAGCTTTCTTT.

The chain employs TRBV11-2 and TRBJ1-1; D gene unclear. Trimming pared 0 bases from V and 1 base from J, leaving 6 bases between. CDR1 is SGHAT, CDR2 FQNNGV, per germline. The CDR3 totals 14 residues. The CDR3 is CASSLDPQNTEAFF. The CDR3 DNA is TGTGCCAGCAGCTTAGATCCACAGAACACTGAAGCTTTCTTT.

This chain uses TRBV29-1 with TRBJ1-1; D is ambiguous. Germline V CDR1 and CDR2: SQVTM, ANQGSEA. V dropped 4 bases and J dropped 0 bases, with 6 bases sitting between them. The CDR3 totals 12 residues. CDR3 region: CSVVPMNTEAFF. The CDR3 DNA reads TGCAGCGTTGTACCGATGAACACTGAAGCTTTCTTT.

This clone showed up just once. The rearrangement links TRBV19 to TRBJ2-2, with a tentative D call TRBD1 (5 bases). This CDR3 spans 15 amino acids. Germline-derived CDR1 and CDR2 are LNHDA and SQIVND (reference sequence). V lost 7 bases, J lost 4 bases, and 16 bases lay in between. The CDR3 loop is CASTPKGLGTGELFF. CDR3 sequence (DNA): TGTGCCAGTACCCCCAAGGGGTTGGGCACCGGGGAGCTGTTTTTT.

The chain has TRBV19 and TRBJ2-3; perhaps TRBD1 as D (5 bases). Trimming cost V 5 bases and J 5 bases, with 11 bases left between them. This CDR3 spans 13 amino acids. Germline-derived CDR1 and CDR2 are LNHDA and SQIVND (reference sequence). The CDR3 DNA reads as TGTGCCAGTAGTGGAAGGGGTATAGATACGCAGTATTTT. It yields the protein CASSGRGIDTQYF. Based on the CDR3 plus reference TRBV19 and TRBJ2-3, the full variable domain is DGGITQSPKYLFRKEGQNVTLSCEQNLNHDAMYWYRQDPGQGLRLIYYSQIVNDFQKGDIAEGYSVSREKKESFPLTVTSAQKNPTAFYLCASSGRGIDTQYFGPGTRLTVL.

The V gene is TRBV5-1, the J gene TRBJ1-1; D might be TRBD1 (6 bases). There are 15 residues in the CDR3. Germline CDR1 SGHRS, CDR2 YFSETQ. V lost 4 bases and J lost 0, with 13 bases in between. The CDR3 DNA reads as TGCGCCAGCAGCCCCTTGACAGGATTGAACACTGAAGCTTTCTTT. Protein sequence: CASSPLTGLNTEAFF.

This CDR3 reads CASGSTGAVVAEAFF. CDR3 nucleotide sequence: TGTGCTAGTGGTTCGACAGGGGCGGTTGTCGCTGAAGCTTTCTTT. The J gene is TRBJ1-1, the V gene TRBV12-5, with 8 bases identical to TRBD1. The V gene end was trimmed by 4 bases and the J gene end by 6 bases; junction bases not matched to a gene: 10. This CDR3 contains 15 residues. Germline V gives CDR1 LGHNT, CDR2 FRNRAP.